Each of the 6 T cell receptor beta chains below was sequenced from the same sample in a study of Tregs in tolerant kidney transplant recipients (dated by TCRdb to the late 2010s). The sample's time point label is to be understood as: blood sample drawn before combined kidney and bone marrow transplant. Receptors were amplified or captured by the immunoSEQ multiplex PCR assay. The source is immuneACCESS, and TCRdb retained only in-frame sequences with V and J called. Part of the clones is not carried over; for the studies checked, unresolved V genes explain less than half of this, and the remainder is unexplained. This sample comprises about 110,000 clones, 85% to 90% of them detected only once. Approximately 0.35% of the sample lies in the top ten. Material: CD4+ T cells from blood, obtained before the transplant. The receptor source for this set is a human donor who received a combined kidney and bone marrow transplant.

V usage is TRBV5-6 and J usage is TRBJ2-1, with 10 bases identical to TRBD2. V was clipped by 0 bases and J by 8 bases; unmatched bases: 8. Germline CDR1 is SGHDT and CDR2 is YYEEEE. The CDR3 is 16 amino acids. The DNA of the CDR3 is TGTGCCAGCAGCTTGGTGCGCCTAGCGGGAGTCGATGAGCAGTTCTTC. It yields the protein CASSLVRLAGVDEQFF.

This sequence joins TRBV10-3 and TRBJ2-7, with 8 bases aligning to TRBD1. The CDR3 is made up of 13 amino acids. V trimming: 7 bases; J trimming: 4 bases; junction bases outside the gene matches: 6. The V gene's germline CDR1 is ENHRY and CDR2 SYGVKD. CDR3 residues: CAINPGGWYEQYF. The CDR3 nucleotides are TGTGCCATCAATCCAGGGGGCTGGTACGAGCAGTACTTC.

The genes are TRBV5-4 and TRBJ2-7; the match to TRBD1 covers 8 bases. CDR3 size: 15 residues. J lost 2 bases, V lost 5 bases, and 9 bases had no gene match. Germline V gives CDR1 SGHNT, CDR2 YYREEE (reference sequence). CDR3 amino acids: CASSPDRGRTYEQYF. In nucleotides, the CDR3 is TGTGCCAGCAGTCCCGACAGGGGACGAACCTACGAGCAGTACTTC.

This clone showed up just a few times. The CDR3 nucleotides are TGTGCCAGCAGCCGACTCTCGGAGGGATATGGCTACACCTTC. Its protein is CASSRLSEGYGYTF. The chain joins TRBV27 to TRBJ1-2, with D unresolved. The CDR3 has 14 residues. V dropped 6 bases and J dropped 5 bases, with 16 bases sitting between them. CDR1 MNHEY and CDR2 SMNVEV come from the germline V gene (reference sequence).

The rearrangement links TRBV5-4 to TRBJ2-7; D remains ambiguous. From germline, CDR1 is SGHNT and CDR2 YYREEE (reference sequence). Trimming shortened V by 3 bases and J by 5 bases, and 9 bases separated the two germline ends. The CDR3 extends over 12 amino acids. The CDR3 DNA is TGTGCCAGCAGCTCTCCAGGAAACGAGCAGTACTTC. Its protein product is CASSSPGNEQYF.

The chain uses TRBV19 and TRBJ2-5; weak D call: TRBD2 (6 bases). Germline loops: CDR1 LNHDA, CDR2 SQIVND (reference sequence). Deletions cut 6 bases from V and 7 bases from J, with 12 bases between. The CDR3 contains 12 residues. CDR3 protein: CASRVKGGTQYF. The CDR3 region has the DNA TGTGCCAGTAGAGTTAAGGGAGGGACCCAGTACTTC.